This passage covers 16 T cell receptor beta chains from one sample sequenced in a study of Graves' ophthalmopathy and Graves' hyperthyroidism. RNA transcripts provided the template for amplifying TCR beta CDR3 regions. Amplification began with first-round RT-PCR using HTBI primers, then second-round multiplex PCR was performed. TCRdb itself ran the multiplex PCR reads through MiXCR, one entry per CDR3 protein. Of around 600,000 distinct CDR3 sequences listed, about 40% are singletons. The sample comprised peripheral blood. Receptors were obtained from an adult man with Graves' ophthalmopathy.

This clonotype was seen repeatedly, ten times or more. At one end the junction does not follow the germline gene, possibly because of a read error. The genes are TRBV13 and TRBJ1-3; D is possibly TRBD1 (6 bases). Germline CDR1 reads PRHDT; CDR2 reads FYEKMQ (reference sequence). The CDR3 is made up of 12 amino acids. The DNA for the CDR3 is TGTGCCAGCAGCCCTTGGCGGGGGGCTAACTCTTTT. This translates into CASSPWRGANSF.

The chain uses TRBV2 and TRBJ1-1, with D maybe TRBD1 (6 bases). The germline V gene encodes CDR1 SNHLY and CDR2 FYNNEI. V was cut by 2 bases and J by 3 bases, with 10 bases left in between. The CDR3 contains 14 residues. For the CDR3, the DNA is TGTGCCAGCAGTGAACAGGGGAAGCACACTGAAGCTTTCTTT. It specifies CASSEQGKHTEAFF.

This clonotype was detected once. The chain combines TRBV7-9 with TRBJ2-7, with 9 bases identical to TRBD1. The J call may be incorrect, as the DNA end agrees better with TRBJ2-1. The V gene's germline CDR1 is SEHNR and CDR2 FQNEAQ (reference sequence). The CDR3 has 15 residues. The CDR3 coding sequence is TGTGCCAGCAGCCTCGGGACAGGGATTTACAATGAGCAGTTCTTC. Translation gives CASSLGTGIYNEQFF.

There are many counts of this clonotype. The V call is TRBV20-1, the J call TRBJ2-5; unclear D gene. Trimming removed 7 bases at V and 2 bases at J, with 8 bases between. The CDR3 totals 11 residues. The germline V gene has CDR1 DFQATT and CDR2 SNEGSKA (reference sequence). This CDR3 is CSGGSQETQYF. Here the CDR3 DNA reads TGCAGTGGAGGTTCACAAGAGACCCAGTACTTC.

The chain carries TRBV12-5 and TRBJ2-7; TRBD1 matches at 11 bases. This CDR3 contains 15 residues. Germline V gene lookup returns CDR1 LGHNT and CDR2 FRNRAP. CDR3 nucleotides: TGTGCCAGCAGTTACTGGACAGGGGGCTTCTACGAGCAGTACTTC. It specifies CASSYWTGGFYEQYF. Complete variable domain (other parts from reference TRBV12-5 and TRBJ2-7): DARVTQTPRHKVTEMGQEVTMRCQPILGHNTVFWYRQTMMQGLELLAYFRNRAPLDDSGMPKDRFSAEMPDATLATLKIQPSEPRDSAVYFCASSYWTGGFYEQYFGPGTRLTVT.

This clonotype was seen ten or more times. The chain is built from TRBV6-6 and TRBJ1-5; weak D call: TRBD1 (5 bases). Per germline, CDR1 MNHNY and CDR2 SVGAGI (reference sequence). The length of the CDR3 is 17 residues. The V gene lost 3 bases and the J gene lost 0 bases, with 15 bases spanning the gap. The CDR3 coding sequence is TGTGCCAGCAGTTATGTTGAGGGACGTTATAGCAATCAGCCCCAGCATTTT. Translated: CASSYVEGRYSNQPQHF.

CDR3 sequence (DNA): TGTGCCAGCAGTGCGGCTAGCGGGGGCCTCCCCCAAGAGACCCAGTACTTC. It yields the protein CASSAASGGLPQETQYF. V and J are TRBV2 and TRBJ2-5; the match to TRBD2 covers 10 bases. V was pared by 4 bases and J by 1 base, with 9 bases of the junction left unmatched. Germline CDR1 and CDR2: SNHLY and FYNNEI. This CDR3 is built from 17 residues.

This chain uses TRBV7-9 with TRBJ1-5, with a tentative D call TRBD1 (5 bases). V lost 5 bases and J 1 base, leaving 15 bases between the germline ends. Looked up from germline, CDR1 is SEHNR and CDR2 is FQNEAQ (reference sequence). This CDR3 is built from 16 residues. The CDR3 sequence is CASSPLGQKSNQPQHF. CDR3 sequence (DNA): TGTGCCAGCAGCCCACTCGGACAAAAGAGCAATCAGCCCCAGCATTTT.

CDR3 sequence reads: CASSFGAAGQGDSPLHF. The CDR3, as DNA: TGTGCCAGCAGTTTCGGGGCAGCGGGACAGGGGGATTCACCCCTCCACTTT. V and J are TRBV12-3 or TRBV12-4 and TRBJ1-6; TRBD1 matches 11 bases. Unmatched junction bases numbered 9, after V lost 3 bases and J lost 8 bases. The CDR3 is 17 residues long.

This clonotype was picked up a small number of times. This chain uses TRBV7-9 with TRBJ2-3; 12 nucleotides align to TRBD2. This CDR3 has 16 amino acids. The J segment lost 7 bases and the V segment lost 0 bases, leaving 5 bases of the junction unmatched. The germline CDR1 and CDR2 sequences are SEHNR and FQNEAQ (reference sequence). The CDR3 DNA is TGTGCCAGCAGCTTAGCCCCTGGACTAGCGGGATATACGCAGTATTTT. Translated: CASSLAPGLAGYTQYF.

As regards this clonotype: A much larger clone is a single base away; this may be a read error. This chain joins TRBV7-2 and TRBJ1-6; TRBD1 matches 7 bases. The junction had 6 bases not matched to a gene; V was cut back by 6 bases and J by 7 bases. CDR1 SGHTA and CDR2 FQGNSA come from the germline V gene. This CDR3 contains 14 residues. CDR3 sequence (DNA): TGTGCCAGCAGTCGGGACAGCTGGAATTCACCCCTCCACTTT. Residues: CASSRDSWNSPLHF.

This clonotype was counted ten times or more. This chain joins TRBV7-2 and TRBJ1-4; D is uncertain. The germline V gene has CDR1 SGHTA and CDR2 FQGNSA. The CDR3 loop spans 14 amino acids. Trimming removed 0 bases from V and 5 bases from J, with 7 bases in between. CDR3 protein: CASSLAPVNEKLFF. Written as DNA, the CDR3 is TGTGCCAGCAGCTTAGCCCCCGTGAATGAAAAACTGTTTTTT.

In its sample, this clonotype was seen many times. The chain recombines TRBV14 with TRBJ1-1, with D unresolved. V gave up 4 bases and J gave up 3 bases, with 9 bases separating them. CDR3 length equals 13 residues. Germline V gene sequence: CDR1 SGHDN, CDR2 FVKESK. CDR3 in amino acids: CASSPPGYTEAFF. DNA of the CDR3: TGTGCCAGCAGCCCCCCGGGGTACACTGAAGCTTTCTTT.

This clonotype was counted a single time. V usage is TRBV29-1 and J usage is TRBJ1-5; TRBD1 matches 7 bases. The CDR3 contains 13 residues. Germline V gives CDR1 SQVTM, CDR2 ANQGSEA. J gave up 7 bases and V 4 bases, and 7 bases lay outside the gene matches. Here the CDR3 reads CSVASQGQQPQHF. The CDR3 nucleotides are TGCAGCGTTGCGTCACAGGGGCAACAGCCCCAGCATTTT.

This chain links TRBV12-3 or TRBV12-4 with TRBJ1-1; D is undetermined. V lost 7 bases, J lost 1 base, and 16 bases lay in between. CDR3 length: 15 residues. The CDR3 loop is CASTAEEVWNTEAFF. In DNA form, the CDR3 reads TGTGCCAGCACGGCCGAGGAAGTTTGGAACACTGAAGCTTTCTTT.

A note on this clonotype: A read error may be the cause here, since a much bigger clone is one base away. The chain has TRBV6-1 and TRBJ2-6; D remains ambiguous. The CDR3 has 15 residues. CDR1 MNHNS and CDR2 SASEGT come from the germline V gene. The CDR3 region is CASSEGAAEANVLAF. The DNA of the CDR3 is TGTGCCAGCAGTGAAGGGGCCGCTGAGGCCAACGTCCTGGCTTTC.